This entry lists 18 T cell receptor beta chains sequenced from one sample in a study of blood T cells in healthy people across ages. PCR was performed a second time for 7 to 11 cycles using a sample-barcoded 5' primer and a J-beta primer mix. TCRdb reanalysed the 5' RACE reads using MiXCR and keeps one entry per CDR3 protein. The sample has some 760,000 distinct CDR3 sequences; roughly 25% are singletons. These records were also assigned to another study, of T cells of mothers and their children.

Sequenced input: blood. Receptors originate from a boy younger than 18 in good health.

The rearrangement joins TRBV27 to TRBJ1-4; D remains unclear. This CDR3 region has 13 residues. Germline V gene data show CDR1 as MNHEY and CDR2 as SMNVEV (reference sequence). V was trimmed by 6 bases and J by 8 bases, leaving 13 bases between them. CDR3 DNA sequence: TGTGCCAGCAGCCTGTGGGGTGGGGAAAAACTGTTTTTT. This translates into CASSLWGGEKLFF. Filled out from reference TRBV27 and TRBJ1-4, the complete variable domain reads EAQVTQNPRYLITVTGKKLTVTCSQNMNHEYMSWYRQDPGLGLRQIYYSMNVEVTDKGDVPEGYKVSRKEKRNFPLILESPSPNQTSLYFCASSLWGGEKLFFGSGTQLSVL.

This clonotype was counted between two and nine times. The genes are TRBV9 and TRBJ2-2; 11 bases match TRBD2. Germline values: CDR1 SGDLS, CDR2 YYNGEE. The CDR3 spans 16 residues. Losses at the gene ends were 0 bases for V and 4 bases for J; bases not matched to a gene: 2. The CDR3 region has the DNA TGTGCCAGCAGCGTAGGACTAGCGGGACCCACCGGGGAGCTGTTTTTT. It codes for CASSVGLAGPTGELFF. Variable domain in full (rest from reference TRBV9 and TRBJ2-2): DSGVTQTPKHLITATGQRVTLRCSPRSGDLSVYWYQQSLDQGLQFLIQYYNGEERAKGNILERFSAQQFPDLHSELNLSSLELGDSALYFCASSVGLAGPTGELFFGEGSRLTVL.

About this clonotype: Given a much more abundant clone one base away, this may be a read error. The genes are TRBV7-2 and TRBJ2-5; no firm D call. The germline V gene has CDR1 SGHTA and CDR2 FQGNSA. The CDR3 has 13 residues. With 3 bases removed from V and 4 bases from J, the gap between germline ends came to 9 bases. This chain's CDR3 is CASSLTPRETQYF. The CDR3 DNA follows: TGTGCCAGCAGCTTGACTCCTCGAGAGACCCAGTACTTC.

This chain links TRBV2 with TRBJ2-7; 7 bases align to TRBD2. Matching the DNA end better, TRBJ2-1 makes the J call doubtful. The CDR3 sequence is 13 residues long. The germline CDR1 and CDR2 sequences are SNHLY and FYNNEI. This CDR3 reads CASSKRGYNEQFF. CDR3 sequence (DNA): TGTGCCAGCAGTAAGCGGGGCTACAATGAGCAGTTCTTC.

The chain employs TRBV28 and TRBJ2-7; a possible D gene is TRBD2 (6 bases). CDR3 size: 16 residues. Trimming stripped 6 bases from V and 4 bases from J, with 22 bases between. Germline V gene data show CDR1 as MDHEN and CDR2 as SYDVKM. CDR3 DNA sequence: TGTGCCAGCAGCCCGGCTGGGACTTCACCTGAGTACGAGCAGTACTTC. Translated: CASSPAGTSPEYEQYF.

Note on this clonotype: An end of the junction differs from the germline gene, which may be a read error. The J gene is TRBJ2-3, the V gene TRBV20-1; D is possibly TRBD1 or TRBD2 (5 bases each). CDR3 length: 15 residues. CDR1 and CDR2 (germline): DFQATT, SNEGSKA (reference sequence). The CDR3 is CSAGNRDRGTDTEYF. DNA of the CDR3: TGCAGTGCCGGTAACCGGGACCGAGGCACAGATACGGAGTATTTT.

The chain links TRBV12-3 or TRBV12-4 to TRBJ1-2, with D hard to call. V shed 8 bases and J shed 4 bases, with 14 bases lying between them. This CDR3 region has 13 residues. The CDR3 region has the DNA TGTGCCAGCGCTGACCCCAGGAGCTATGGCTACACCTTC. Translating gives CASADPRSYGYTF.

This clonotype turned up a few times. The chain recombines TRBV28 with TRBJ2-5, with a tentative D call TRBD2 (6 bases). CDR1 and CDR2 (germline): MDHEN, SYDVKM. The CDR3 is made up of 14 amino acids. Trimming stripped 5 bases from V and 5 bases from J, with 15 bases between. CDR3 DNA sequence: TGTGCCAGCAGTCTGCCTAGCGACATTGAGACCCAGTACTTC. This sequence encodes CASSLPSDIETQYF. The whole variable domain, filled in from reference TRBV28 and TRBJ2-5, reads DVKVTQSSRYLVKRTGEKVFLECVQDMDHENMFWYRQDPGLGLRLIYFSYDVKMKEKGDIPEGYSVSREKKERFSLILESASTNQTSMYLCASSLPSDIETQYFGPGTRLLVL.

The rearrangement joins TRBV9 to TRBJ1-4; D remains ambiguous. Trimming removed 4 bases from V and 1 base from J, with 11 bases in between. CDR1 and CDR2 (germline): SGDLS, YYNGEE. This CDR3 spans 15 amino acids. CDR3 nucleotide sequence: TGTGCCAGCAGCCGCGTTGAGGGAACTAATGAAAAACTGTTTTTT. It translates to CASSRVEGTNEKLFF.

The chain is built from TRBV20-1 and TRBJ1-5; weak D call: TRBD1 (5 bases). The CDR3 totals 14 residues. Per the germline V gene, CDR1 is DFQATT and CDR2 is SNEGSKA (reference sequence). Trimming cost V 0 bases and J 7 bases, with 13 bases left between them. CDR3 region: CSARDRSGVQPQHF. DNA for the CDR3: TGCAGTGCTAGAGATCGGTCGGGGGTACAGCCCCAGCATTTT.

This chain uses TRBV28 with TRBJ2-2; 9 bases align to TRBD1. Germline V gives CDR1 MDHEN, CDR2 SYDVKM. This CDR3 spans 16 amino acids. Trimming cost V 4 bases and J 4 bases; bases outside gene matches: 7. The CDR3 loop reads CASSSQGARGTGELFF. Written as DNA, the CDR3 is TGTGCCAGCAGTTCACAGGGGGCGCGGGGCACCGGGGAGCTGTTTTTT.

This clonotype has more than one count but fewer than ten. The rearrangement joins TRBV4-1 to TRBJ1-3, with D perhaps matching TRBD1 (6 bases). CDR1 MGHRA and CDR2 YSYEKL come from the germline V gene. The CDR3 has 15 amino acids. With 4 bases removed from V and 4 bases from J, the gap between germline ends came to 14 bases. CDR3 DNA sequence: TGCGCCAGCAGCCGTCATACAGGGCAAGGAAACACCATATATTTT. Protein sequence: CASSRHTGQGNTIYF.

CDR3 region: CASSSPVRRGHYIYEQYF. The CDR3 nucleotides are TGTGCCAGCAGTTCCCCTGTAAGGAGAGGACACTATATCTACGAGCAGTACTTC. The rearrangement uses TRBV28 and TRBJ2-7, with D maybe TRBD1 (5 bases). The CDR3 extends over 18 amino acids. With 4 bases removed from V and 3 bases from J, the gap between germline ends came to 25 bases. Germline-derived CDR1 and CDR2 are MDHEN and SYDVKM. Variable domain in full (rest from reference TRBV28 and TRBJ2-7): DVKVTQSSRYLVKRTGEKVFLECVQDMDHENMFWYRQDPGLGLRLIYFSYDVKMKEKGDIPEGYSVSREKKERFSLILESASTNQTSMYLCASSSPVRRGHYIYEQYFGPGTRLTVT.

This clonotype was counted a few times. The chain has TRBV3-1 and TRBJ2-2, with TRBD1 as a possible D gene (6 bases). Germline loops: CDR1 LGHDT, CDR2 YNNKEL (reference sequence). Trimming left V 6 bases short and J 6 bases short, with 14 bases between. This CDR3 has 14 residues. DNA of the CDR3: TGTGCCAGCAGGCAGTTGGGGGCAGCCGGGGAGCTGTTTTTT. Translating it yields CASRQLGAAGELFF.

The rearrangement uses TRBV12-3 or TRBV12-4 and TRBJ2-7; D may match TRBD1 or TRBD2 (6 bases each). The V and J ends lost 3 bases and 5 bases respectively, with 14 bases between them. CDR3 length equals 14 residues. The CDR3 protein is CASSFVGGSDEQYF. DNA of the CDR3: TGTGCCAGCAGTTTTGTGGGGGGCAGCGACGAGCAGTACTTC.

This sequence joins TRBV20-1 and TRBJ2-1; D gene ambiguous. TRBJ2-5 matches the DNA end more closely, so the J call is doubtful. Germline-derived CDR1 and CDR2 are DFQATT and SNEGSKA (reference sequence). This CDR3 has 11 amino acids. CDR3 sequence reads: CSGHLKETQYF. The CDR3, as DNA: TGCAGTGGACATTTAAAGGAGACCCAGTACTTC.

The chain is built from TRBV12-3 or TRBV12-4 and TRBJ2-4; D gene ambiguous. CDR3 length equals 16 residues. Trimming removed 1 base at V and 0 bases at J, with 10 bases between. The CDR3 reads CASSLDMGRAKNIQYF. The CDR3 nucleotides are TGTGCCAGCAGTTTAGATATGGGTAGAGCCAAAAACATTCAGTACTTC.

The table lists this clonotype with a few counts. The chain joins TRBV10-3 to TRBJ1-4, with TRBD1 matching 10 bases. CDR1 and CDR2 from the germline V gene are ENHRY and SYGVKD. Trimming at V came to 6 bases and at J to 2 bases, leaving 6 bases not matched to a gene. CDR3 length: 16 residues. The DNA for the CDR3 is TGTGCCATCAGCCCCGGGACAGGGGCCACTAATGAAAAACTGTTTTTT. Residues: CAISPGTGATNEKLFF.